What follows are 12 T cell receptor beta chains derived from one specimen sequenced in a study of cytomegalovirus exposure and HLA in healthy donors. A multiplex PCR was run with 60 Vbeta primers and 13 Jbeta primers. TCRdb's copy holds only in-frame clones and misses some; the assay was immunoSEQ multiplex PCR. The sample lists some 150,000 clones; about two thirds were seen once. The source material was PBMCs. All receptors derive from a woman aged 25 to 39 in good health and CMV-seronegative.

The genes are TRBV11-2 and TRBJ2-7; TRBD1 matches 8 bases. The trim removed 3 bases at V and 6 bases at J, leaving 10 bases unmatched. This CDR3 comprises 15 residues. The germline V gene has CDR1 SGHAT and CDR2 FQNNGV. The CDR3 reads CASSFRTGTDSEQYF. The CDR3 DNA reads TGTGCCAGCAGCTTCCGGACAGGGACGGACTCCGAGCAGTACTTC. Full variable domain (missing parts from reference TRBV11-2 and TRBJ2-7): EAGVAQSPRYKIIEKRQSVAFWCNPISGHATLYWYQQILGQGPKLLIQFQNNGVVDDSQLPKDRFSAERLKGVDSTLKIQPAKLEDSAVYLCASSFRTGTDSEQYFGPGTRLTVT.

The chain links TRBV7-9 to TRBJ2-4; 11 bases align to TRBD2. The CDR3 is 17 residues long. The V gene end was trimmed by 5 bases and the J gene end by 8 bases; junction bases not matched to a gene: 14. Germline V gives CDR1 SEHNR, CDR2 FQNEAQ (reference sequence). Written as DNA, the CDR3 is TGTGCCAGCAGCCTCCGGACTAGCGGGCCTTCCGGGGACATTCAGTACTTC. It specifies CASSLRTSGPSGDIQYF. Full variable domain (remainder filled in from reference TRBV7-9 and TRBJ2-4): DTGVSQNPRHKITKRGQNVTFRCDPISEHNRLYWYRQTLGQGPEFLTYFQNEAQLEKSRLLSDRFSAERPKGSFSTLEIQRTEQGDSAMYLCASSLRTSGPSGDIQYFGAGTRLSVL.

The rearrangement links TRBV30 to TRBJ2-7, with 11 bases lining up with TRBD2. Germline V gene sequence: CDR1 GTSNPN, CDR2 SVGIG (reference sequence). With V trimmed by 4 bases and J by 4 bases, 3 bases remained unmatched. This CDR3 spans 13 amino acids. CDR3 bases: TGTGCCTGGACTAGCGGGGGGACTTACGAGCAGTACTTC. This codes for CAWTSGGTYEQYF. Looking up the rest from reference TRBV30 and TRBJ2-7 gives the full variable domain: SQTIHQWPATLVQPVGSPLSLECTVEGTSNPNLYWYRQAAGRGLQLLFYSVGIGQISSEVPQNLSASRPQDRQFILSSKKLLLSDSGFYLCAWTSGGTYEQYFGPGTRLTVT.

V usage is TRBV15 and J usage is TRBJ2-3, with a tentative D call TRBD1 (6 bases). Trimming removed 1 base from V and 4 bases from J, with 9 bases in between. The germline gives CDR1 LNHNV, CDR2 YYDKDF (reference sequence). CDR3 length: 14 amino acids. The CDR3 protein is CATSRGEGADTQYF. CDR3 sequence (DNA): TGTGCCACCAGCAGAGGAGAGGGGGCAGATACGCAGTATTTT. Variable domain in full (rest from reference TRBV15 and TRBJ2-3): DAMVIQNPRYQVTQFGKPVTLSCSQTLNHNVMYWYQQKSSQAPKLLFHYYDKDFNNEADTPDNFQSRRPNTSFCFLDIRSPGLGDTAMYLCATSRGEGADTQYFGPGTRLTVL.

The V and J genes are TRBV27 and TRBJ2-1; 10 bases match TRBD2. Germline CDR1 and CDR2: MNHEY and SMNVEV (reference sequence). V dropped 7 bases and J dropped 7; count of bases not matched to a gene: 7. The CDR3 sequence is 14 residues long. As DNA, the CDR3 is TGTGCCAGCAAAGAACTAGCGGGATTGAATGAGCAGTTCTTC. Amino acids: CASKELAGLNEQFF.

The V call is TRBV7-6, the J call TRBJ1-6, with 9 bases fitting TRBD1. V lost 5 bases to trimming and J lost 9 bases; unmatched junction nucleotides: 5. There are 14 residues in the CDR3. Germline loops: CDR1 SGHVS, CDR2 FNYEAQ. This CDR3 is CASSPGQGISPLHF. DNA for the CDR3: TGTGCCAGCAGCCCGGGACAGGGAATTTCACCCCTCCACTTT.

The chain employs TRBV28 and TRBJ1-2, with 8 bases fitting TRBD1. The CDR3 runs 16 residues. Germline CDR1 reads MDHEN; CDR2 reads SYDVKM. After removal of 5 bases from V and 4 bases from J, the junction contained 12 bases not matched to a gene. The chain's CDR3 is CASSNHRGTSLYGYTF. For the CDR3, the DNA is TGTGCCAGCAGTAACCACAGGGGGACGTCCCTCTATGGCTACACCTTC.

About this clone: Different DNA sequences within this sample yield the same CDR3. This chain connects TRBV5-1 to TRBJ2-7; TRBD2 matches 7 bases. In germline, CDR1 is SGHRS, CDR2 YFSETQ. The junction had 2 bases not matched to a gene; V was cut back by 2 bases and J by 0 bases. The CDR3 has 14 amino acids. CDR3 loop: CASSFGGSSYEQYF. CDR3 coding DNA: TGCGCCAGCAGCTTCGGCGGGAGCTCCTACGAGCAGTACTTC.

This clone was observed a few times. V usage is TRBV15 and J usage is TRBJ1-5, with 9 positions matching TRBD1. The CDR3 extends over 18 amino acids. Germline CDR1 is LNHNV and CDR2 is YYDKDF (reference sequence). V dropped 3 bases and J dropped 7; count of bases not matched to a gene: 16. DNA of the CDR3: TGTGCCACCAGCAGTTTGGTAAAGGATTGGGACAGGGCCCAGCCCCAGCATTTT. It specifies CATSSLVKDWDRAQPQHF.

The CDR3 sequence: CASSLGAGGFDEQYF. CDR3 DNA: TGTGCCAGCAGCTTAGGAGCGGGAGGGTTCGACGAGCAGTACTTC. The V call is TRBV7-2, the J call TRBJ2-5; TRBD2 agrees at 10 bases. The tail of the sequence fits TRBJ2-7 better, so the J call may be wrong. The CDR3 runs 15 residues. Germline CDR1 reads SGHTA; CDR2 reads FQGNSA.

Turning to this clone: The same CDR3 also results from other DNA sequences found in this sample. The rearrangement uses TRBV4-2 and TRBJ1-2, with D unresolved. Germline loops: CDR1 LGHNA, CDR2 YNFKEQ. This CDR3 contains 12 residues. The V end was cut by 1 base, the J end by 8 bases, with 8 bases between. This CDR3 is CASSQGVEGYTF. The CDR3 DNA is TGTGCCAGCAGCCAAGGGGTGGAGGGCTACACCTTC.

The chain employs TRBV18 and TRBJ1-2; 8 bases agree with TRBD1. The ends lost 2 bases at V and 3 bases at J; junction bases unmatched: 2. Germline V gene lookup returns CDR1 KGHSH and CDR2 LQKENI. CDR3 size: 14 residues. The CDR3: CASSPRTGHYGYTF. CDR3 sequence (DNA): TGTGCCAGCTCACCAAGGACAGGGCACTATGGCTACACCTTC.